One and the same sample provided the 28 T cell receptor beta chains below, sequenced in a study of early T cells in non-severe SARS-CoV-2 infection. From the 5' RACE reads, TCRdb called clonotypes with MiXCR, one entry per CDR3 protein. This repertoire shows some 38,000 distinct CDR3 sequences, roughly 4.5% found once; its top ten account for 15% to 20%. The sequencing input was whole blood. These receptors all come from an adult who was a healthcare worker with PCR-confirmed SARS-CoV-2 infection or an uninfected control (not recorded which).

Many counts were recorded for this clonotype. Here the CDR3 DNA reads TGCAGTGCCCTCCCCAGCGGGGGACCGACACAAGAGACCCAGTACTTC. As protein: CSALPSGGPTQETQYF. The chain carries TRBV20-1 and TRBJ2-5; 8 bases align to TRBD2. Trimming took 6 bases from V and 2 from J; bases not matched to a gene: 14. This CDR3 contains 16 residues. Germline V gene lookup returns CDR1 DFQATT and CDR2 SNEGSKA (reference sequence).

This clonotype showed up just a few times. The gene calls are TRBV7-9 and TRBJ2-7; tentatively, D is TRBD1 (5 bases). The CDR3 extends over 13 amino acids. Germline V gene sequence: CDR1 SEHNR, CDR2 FQNEAQ (reference sequence). Trimming cost V 5 bases and J 12 bases, with 20 bases left between them. The CDR3 loop is CASSPESGLEVYF. In DNA, the CDR3 is TGTGCCAGCAGCCCCGAGTCAGGGTTAGAGGTGTACTTC.

This clonotype was seen repeatedly, ten times or more. The chain uses TRBV25-1 and TRBJ1-6; D not resolved. CDR3 length: 14 residues. V lost 6 bases and J 3 bases, leaving 9 bases between the germline ends. CDR1 MGHDK and CDR2 SYGVNS come from the germline V gene. The CDR3 sequence is CASSANIYNSPLHF. As DNA, the CDR3 is TGTGCCAGCAGCGCAAACATCTATAATTCACCCCTCCACTTT.

Many counts were recorded for this clonotype. The rearrangement joins TRBV12-3 or TRBV12-4 to TRBJ1-1; TRBD1 might be the D (6 bases). CDR3 size: 15 residues. The V and J ends lost 7 bases and 0 bases respectively, with 15 bases between them. CDR3 sequence: CASTLGGALNTEAFF. CDR3 nucleotides: TGTGCCAGCACCTTAGGGGGGGCGTTGAACACTGAAGCTTTCTTT.

This clonotype was detected many times. The chain links TRBV5-1 to TRBJ1-6, with 8 bases lining up with TRBD1. After removal of 0 bases from V and 11 bases from J, the junction contained 4 bases not matched to a gene. Germline CDR1 SGHRS, CDR2 YFSETQ. The CDR3 spans 14 residues. As DNA, the CDR3 is TGCGCCAGCAGCTTGGTGGCAGGGGGCCCACCCCTCCACTTT. Its translation: CASSLVAGGPPLHF.

This clonotype was seen many times. The chain couples TRBV2 to TRBJ1-2, with a possible D match to TRBD1 (5 bases). With 8 bases removed from V and 6 bases from J, the gap between germline ends came to 13 bases. This CDR3 is built from 12 residues. Germline-derived CDR1 and CDR2 are SNHLY and FYNNEI. The CDR3 nucleotides read TGTGCCAGCCGGGGGGAAGTTGATGGCTACACCTTC. Its translation: CASRGEVDGYTF.

This clonotype was seen at least ten times. The chain joins TRBV7-6 to TRBJ1-6, with D uncertain. V lost 0 bases and J lost 9, with 12 bases in between. The CDR3 has 15 amino acids. CDR1 and CDR2 (germline): SGHVS, FNYEAQ. The CDR3 here is CASSLATTYGSPLHF. DNA for the CDR3: TGTGCCAGCAGCTTAGCCACAACATACGGTTCACCCCTCCACTTT.

In this sample, this clonotype turned up a few times. V usage is TRBV5-1 and J usage is TRBJ2-7, with D hard to call. The V end was cut by 0 bases, the J end by 0 bases, with 10 bases between. CDR1 SGHRS and CDR2 YFSETQ come from the germline V gene. The CDR3 runs to 15 residues. DNA for the CDR3: TGCGCCAGCAGCTTGGGGGGATTTAGCTCCTACGAGCAGTACTTC. Translation: CASSLGGFSSYEQYF.

The chain combines TRBV20-1 with TRBJ2-5; tentative D call: TRBD2 (6 bases). Trimming left V 0 bases short and J 1 base short, with 15 bases between. This CDR3 is 16 amino acids long. Germline values: CDR1 DFQATT, CDR2 SNEGSKA (reference sequence). The CDR3 reads CSARDPPRGFQETQYF. Here the CDR3 DNA reads TGCAGTGCTAGAGATCCACCCCGGGGGTTCCAAGAGACCCAGTACTTC.

This clonotype was recorded many times. The V call is TRBV7-8, the J call TRBJ1-1, with 7 bases identical to TRBD1. This CDR3 spans 15 amino acids. The junction had 9 bases not matched to a gene; V was cut back by 4 bases and J by 4 bases. The germline V gene has CDR1 SGHVS and CDR2 FQNEAQ. CDR3 sequence (DNA): TGTGCCAGCAGCTGGCAGGGGGGAGGAAGCACTGAAGCTTTCTTT. Translation gives CASSWQGGGSTEAFF.

The chain uses TRBV5-4 and TRBJ1-2; D is unresolved. V was clipped by 0 bases and J by 8 bases, with 5 bases between them. There are 11 residues in the CDR3. Germline V gives CDR1 SGHNT, CDR2 YYREEE (reference sequence). CDR3 nucleotide sequence: TGTGCCAGCAGCTTGGGCGGGGGCTACACCTTC. This codes for CASSLGGGYTF. The full variable domain, in which reference TRBV5-4 and TRBJ1-2 provide the parts outside the CDR3, is ETGVTQSPTHLIKTRGQQVTLRCSSQSGHNTVSWYQQALGQGPQFIFQYYREEENGRGNFPPRFSGLQFPNYSSELNVNALELDDSALYLCASSLGGGYTFGSGTRLTVV.

This clonotype was seen at least ten times. The chain carries TRBV5-4 and TRBJ2-7; 7 bases are shared with TRBD1. V gave up 0 bases and J gave up 6 bases; unmatched junction bases: 3. Per germline, CDR1 SGHNT and CDR2 YYREEE (reference sequence). There are 13 residues in the CDR3. The CDR3 DNA sequence: TGTGCCAGCAGCTTGGAGGGGGCTAGCGAGCAGTACTTC. Its protein is CASSLEGASEQYF.

This chain links TRBV29-1 with TRBJ2-3; 11 bases agree with TRBD1. J lost 2 bases, V lost 6 bases, and 10 bases had no gene match. From germline, CDR1 is SQVTM and CDR2 ANQGSEA. The CDR3 covers 16 residues. Here the CDR3 reads CSVEGRTGGFTDTQYF. CDR3 sequence (DNA): TGCAGCGTGGAGGGGCGGACAGGGGGCTTCACAGATACGCAGTATTTT.

There are many counts of this clonotype. The rearrangement joins TRBV11-2 to TRBJ2-3; D could derive from TRBD1 or TRBD2 (5 bases each). Trimming left V 4 bases short and J 4 bases short, with 9 bases between. The CDR3 has 13 residues. CDR1 is SGHAT, CDR2 FQNNGV, per germline. The CDR3 DNA follows: TGTGCCAGCAGCTCCGGGACCTCAGATACGCAGTATTTT. This gives the protein CASSSGTSDTQYF.

This clonotype was found many times. V and J are TRBV6-5 and TRBJ2-5; D call uncertain. Trimming cost V 0 bases and J 1 base, with 6 bases left between them. Germline V gene data show CDR1 as MNHEY and CDR2 as SVGAGI. This CDR3 contains 14 residues. CDR3 sequence: CASSYSYSQETQYF. CDR3 sequence (DNA): TGTGCCAGCAGTTACTCGTATAGCCAAGAGACCCAGTACTTC.

The sample holds a few counts of this clonotype. The chain couples TRBV18 to TRBJ2-1; tentatively, D is TRBD2 (6 bases). Germline V gives CDR1 KGHSH, CDR2 LQKENI. The CDR3 has 15 residues. V lost 2 bases and J 8 bases, leaving 16 bases between the germline ends. The CDR3 spells CASSPNQGLMDEQFF. CDR3 DNA: TGTGCCAGCTCACCAAACCAGGGACTTATGGATGAGCAGTTCTTC.

At least ten counts were recorded for this clonotype. V usage is TRBV11-2 and J usage is TRBJ2-7; either TRBD1 or TRBD2 may fit D (5 bases each). This CDR3 has 16 amino acids. Germline CDR1 SGHAT, CDR2 FQNNGV. V shed 5 bases and J shed 5 bases, with 22 bases lying between them. The CDR3 nucleotides are TGTGCCAGCAGCCTTCTTTCCGGGACGGACACTCACGAGCAGTACTTC. Translation gives CASSLLSGTDTHEQYF.

This clonotype has at least ten counts. The chain links TRBV2 to TRBJ1-6; D is uncertain. CDR3 length equals 14 residues. CDR1 is SNHLY, CDR2 FYNNEI, per germline. V lost 10 bases and J lost 1, with 11 bases in between. CDR3 in amino acids: CATGGQSYNSPLHF. The DNA for the CDR3 is TGTGCCACAGGCGGGCAGTCCTATAATTCACCCCTCCACTTT.

This clonotype occurred a few times. The rearrangement links TRBV12-3 or TRBV12-4 to TRBJ2-4; tentatively, D is TRBD1 (5 bases). The V end lost 3 bases, the J end lost 6 bases, and 9 bases lay between the germline ends. There are 13 residues in the CDR3. The CDR3 reads CASSLSQGNIQYF. CDR3 nucleotide sequence: TGTGCCAGCAGTTTGAGCCAGGGAAACATTCAGTACTTC.

This clonotype was recorded at least ten times. This sequence joins TRBV20-1 and TRBJ2-1, with unresolved D. The length of the CDR3 is 15 residues. Deletions cut 1 base from V and 0 bases from J, with 10 bases between. Germline V gene lookup returns CDR1 DFQATT and CDR2 SNEGSKA (reference sequence). The CDR3: CSARALRDSYNEQFF. The CDR3 DNA is TGCAGTGCTAGAGCCCTCAGAGACTCCTACAATGAGCAGTTCTTC.

In this sample, this clonotype turned up a few times. V usage is TRBV3-1 and J usage is TRBJ1-6, with D perhaps matching TRBD1 (5 bases). The germline V gene has CDR1 LGHDT and CDR2 YNNKEL (reference sequence). The CDR3 spans 10 residues. V was trimmed by 5 bases and J by 15 bases, leaving 8 bases between them. For the CDR3, the DNA is TGTGCCAGCAGCGGGCAGGGCCTCCACTTT. As protein: CASSGQGLHF.

This clonotype has ten or more counts. V gene TRBV12-3 or TRBV12-4 combines with J gene TRBJ2-7; 11 nucleotides agree with TRBD2. V was clipped by 4 bases and J by 1 base; unmatched bases: 6. This CDR3 region has 16 residues. CDR3 protein: CASSSRLAGTSYEQYF. The CDR3 DNA follows: TGTGCCAGCAGTTCTCGACTAGCGGGGACATCCTACGAGCAGTACTTC.

This clonotype was recorded many times. The V gene is TRBV24-1, the J gene TRBJ2-3; a weak D match, TRBD2 (6 bases). Germline V gene lookup returns CDR1 KGHDR and CDR2 SFDVKD. The CDR3 loop spans 13 amino acids. V was trimmed by 3 bases and J by 9 bases, leaving 12 bases between them. The CDR3 loop is CATSDGSSDTQYF. For the CDR3, the DNA is TGTGCCACCAGTGATGGCTCTAGCGACACGCAGTATTTT.

The sample holds many counts of this clonotype. The V call is TRBV12-3 or TRBV12-4, the J call TRBJ1-1; D remains unclear. This CDR3 is built from 13 residues. V lost 2 bases, J lost 1 base, and 5 bases lay in between. CDR3 DNA: TGTGCCAGCAGTTTAAGGAGGAACACTGAAGCTTTCTTT. As protein: CASSLRRNTEAFF.

This clonotype was detected ten times or more. The chain carries TRBV12-3 or TRBV12-4 and TRBJ1-6; no firm D call. The ends were cut back, 3 bases at V and 10 bases at J, with 13 bases in the middle. This CDR3 comprises 14 residues. CDR3 loop: CASSFREIDSPLHF. The CDR3 nucleotides are TGTGCCAGCAGTTTTCGGGAGATTGACTCACCCCTCCACTTT.

The rearrangement uses TRBV5-6 and TRBJ2-3; D is unclear. The germline V and J ends were trimmed by 1 base and 0 bases, with 6 bases remaining between them. The CDR3 runs to 14 residues. CDR1 SGHDT and CDR2 YYEEEE come from the germline V gene. The CDR3 region has the DNA TGTGCCAGCAGCTTGAGCATAAGCACAGATACGCAGTATTTT. It codes for CASSLSISTDTQYF.

In this sample, this clonotype turned up many times. The chain links TRBV4-2 to TRBJ2-7; maybe TRBD1 (6 bases). With 4 bases removed from V and 2 bases from J, the gap between germline ends came to 15 bases. CDR1 and CDR2 from the germline V gene are LGHNA and YNFKEQ. The CDR3 runs 15 residues. The CDR3 DNA follows: TGTGCCAGCAGCCGAGAGGGGGAGCGGACCTACGAGCAGTACTTC. Amino acids: CASSREGERTYEQYF.

This clonotype was seen many times. J is TRBJ1-1 and V is TRBV3-1; tentative D call: TRBD1 (6 bases). CDR1 is LGHDT and CDR2 is YNNKEL in the germline V gene (reference sequence). The CDR3 loop spans 15 amino acids. V lost 4 bases and J lost 5, with 17 bases in between. This CDR3 reads CASSRGGGWATEAFF. The CDR3 DNA is TGTGCCAGCAGCCGAGGTGGGGGCTGGGCGACTGAAGCTTTCTTT.